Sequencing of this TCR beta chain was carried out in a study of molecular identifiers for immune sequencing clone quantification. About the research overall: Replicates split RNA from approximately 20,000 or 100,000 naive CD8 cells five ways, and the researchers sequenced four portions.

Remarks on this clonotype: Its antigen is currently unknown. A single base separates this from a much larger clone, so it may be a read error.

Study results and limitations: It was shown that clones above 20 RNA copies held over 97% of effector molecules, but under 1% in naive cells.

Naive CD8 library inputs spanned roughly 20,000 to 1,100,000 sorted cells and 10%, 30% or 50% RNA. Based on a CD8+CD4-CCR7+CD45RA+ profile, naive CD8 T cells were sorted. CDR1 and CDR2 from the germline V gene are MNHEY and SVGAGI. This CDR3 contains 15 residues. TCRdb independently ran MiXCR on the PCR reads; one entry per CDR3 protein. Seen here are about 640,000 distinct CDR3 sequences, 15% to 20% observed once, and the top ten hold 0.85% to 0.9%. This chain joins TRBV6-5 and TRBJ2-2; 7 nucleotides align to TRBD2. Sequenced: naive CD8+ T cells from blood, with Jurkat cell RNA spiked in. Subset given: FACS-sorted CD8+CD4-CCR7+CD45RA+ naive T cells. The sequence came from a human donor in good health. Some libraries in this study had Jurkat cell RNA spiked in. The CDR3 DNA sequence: TGTGCCAGCAGGGACGGGACTACGAACACCAGGGAGCTGTTTTTT. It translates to CASRDGTTNTRELFF.